Shown below are 2 T cell receptor beta chains from a single sample sequenced in a study of T cells in localized non-small cell lung cancer. Some clones are missing from TCRdb's copy, which holds only in-frame ones; the method was immunoSEQ multiplex PCR. The sample includes roughly 21,000 clones, roughly 86% of them seen just once. The sequencing used peripheral blood mononuclear cells, collected before any cancer treatment. The receptors here all came from a male donor at least 60 years old with stage II lung adenocarcinoma.

The chain is built from TRBV2 and TRBJ1-3; D call uncertain. Germline CDR1 is SNHLY and CDR2 is FYNNEI. The CDR3 is 16 residues long. Trimming shortened V by 4 bases and J by 4 bases, and 17 bases separated the two germline ends. CDR3 coding DNA: TGTGCCAGCAGTGTATCATCCAGGCCGGGAGGAAACACCATATATTTT. Its translation is CASSVSSRPGGNTIYF.

V usage is TRBV27 and J usage is TRBJ2-3; no definite D call. The CDR3 has 12 amino acids. The germline gives CDR1 MNHEY, CDR2 SMNVEV (reference sequence). V lost 4 bases, J lost 7 bases, and 9 bases lay in between. CDR3 sequence (DNA): TGTGCCAGCAGTTCCCTGGCCAATACGCAGTATTTT. This encodes CASSSLANTQYF.